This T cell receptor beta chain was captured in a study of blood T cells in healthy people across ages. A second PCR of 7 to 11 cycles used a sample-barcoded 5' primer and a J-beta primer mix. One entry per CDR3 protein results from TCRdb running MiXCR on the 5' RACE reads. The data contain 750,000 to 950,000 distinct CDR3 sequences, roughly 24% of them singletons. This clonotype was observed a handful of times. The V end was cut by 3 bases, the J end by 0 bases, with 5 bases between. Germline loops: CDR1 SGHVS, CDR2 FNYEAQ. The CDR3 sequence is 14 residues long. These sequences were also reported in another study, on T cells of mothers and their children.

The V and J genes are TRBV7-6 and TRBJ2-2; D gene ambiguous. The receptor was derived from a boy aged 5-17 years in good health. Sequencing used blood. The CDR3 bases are TGTGCCAGCAGCTTCTCTTCGAACACCGGGGAGCTGTTTTTT. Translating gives CASSFSSNTGELFF.